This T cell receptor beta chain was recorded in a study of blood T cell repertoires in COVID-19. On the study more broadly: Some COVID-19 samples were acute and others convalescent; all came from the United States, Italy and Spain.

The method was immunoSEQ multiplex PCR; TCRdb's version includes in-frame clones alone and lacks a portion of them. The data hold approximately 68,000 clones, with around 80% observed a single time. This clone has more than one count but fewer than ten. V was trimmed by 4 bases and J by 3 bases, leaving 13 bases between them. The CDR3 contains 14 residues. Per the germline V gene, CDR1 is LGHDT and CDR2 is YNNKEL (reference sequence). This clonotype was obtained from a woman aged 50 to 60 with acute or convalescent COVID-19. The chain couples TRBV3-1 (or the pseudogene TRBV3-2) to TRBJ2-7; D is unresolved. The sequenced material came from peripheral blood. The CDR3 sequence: CASSPSELVYEQYF. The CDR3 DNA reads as TGTGCCAGCAGCCCAAGCGAGCTAGTCTACGAGCAGTACTTC.